The source of this T cell receptor beta chain is a study of shared clonotypes between healthy human individuals. Study-wide results and limits: The sharing of 4.5% to 5.5% of naive CD4 clonotypes was seen across a few donors. What limited the represented genetic and exposure-history diversity was the small number of donors. A reduction in generation probabilities was seen for non-shared clonotypes relative to those shared by all four donors.

The CDR3 has 13 residues. The germline V gene has CDR1 MNHEY and CDR2 SVGAGI. V dropped 5 bases and J dropped 7 bases, with 14 bases sitting between them. A remark on this clone: Its specificity is not known.

TCRdb's copy holds only in-frame clones and misses some; the assay was immunoSEQ multiplex PCR. The profile shows 300,000 to 350,000 clones, less than 75% of them singletons. This receptor was identified in a man aged 25 to 40 in good health. The sequencing sample was made of memory CD4+ T cells sorted from blood. Subset here: CD45RA-negative fraction. This chain links TRBV6-5 with TRBJ1-2, with a weak D call TRBD1 (6 bases). This CDR3 is CASSPVGQFGYTF. The CDR3 DNA is TGTGCCAGCAGTCCGGTCGGACAGTTTGGCTACACCTTC.